These 18 T cell receptor beta chains were all obtained from the same sample, sequenced in a study of CD8+ T cells in alopecia areata. Documented treatment: oral pan-JAK inhibitor, 5-10 mg twice daily. Extraction of RNA preceded its reverse transcription into cDNA, which served as the sequencing template. Only in-frame clones appear in the TCRdb table, and some are missing; sequencing was by immunoSEQ multiplex PCR. The sample comprises under 110,000 clones, roughly three fifths of which are singletons, and about a sixth rests with the top ten. This sample comprised CD8+ T cells sorted from blood, obtained around week 55, from a patient treated with tofacitinib. These receptors all stem from a human donor with alopecia areata.

The chain links TRBV21-1 to TRBJ2-3; TRBD2, as called in the table, went unchecked against the DNA. TRBV21-1 is listed as a pseudogene. The CDR3 runs to 14 residues. For the CDR3, the DNA is TGTGCCAGCCGAGCAAGGGGGGGAACAGATACGCAGTATTTT. Amino acids: CASRARGGTDTQYF.

This clone was recorded once. The genes are TRBV9 and TRBJ2-5; possibly TRBD2 for D (6 bases). The V end lost 3 bases, the J end lost 2 bases, and 11 bases lay between the germline ends. CDR1 and CDR2 (germline): SGDLS, YYNGEE. The length of the CDR3 is 14 residues. CDR3 bases: TGTGCCAGCAGCGGCTCTAGCGAGCAAGAGACCCAGTACTTC. Translating gives CASSGSSEQETQYF.

The chain combines TRBV7-9 with TRBJ1-2; no definite D call. The CDR3 consists of 10 residues. Looked up from germline, CDR1 is SEHNR and CDR2 is FQNEAQ (reference sequence). With 5 bases removed from V and 7 bases from J, the gap between germline ends came to 5 bases. CDR3 loop: CASSLIGYTF. CDR3 DNA sequence: TGTGCCAGCAGCCTCATTGGCTACACCTTC.

The chain carries TRBV15 and TRBJ1-2; perhaps TRBD1 as D (5 bases). This CDR3 spans 15 amino acids. Trimming cost V 5 bases and J 4 bases, with 17 bases left between them. CDR1 LNHNV and CDR2 YYDKDF come from the germline V gene (reference sequence). CDR3 region: CATSGGFQAPYGYTF. CDR3 DNA sequence: TGTGCCACCAGCGGGGGGTTTCAGGCCCCCTATGGCTACACCTTC.

This clone was found a few times. This chain uses TRBV7-9 with TRBJ2-2, with D perhaps matching TRBD1 (6 bases). The CDR3 contains 15 residues. The germline gives CDR1 SEHNR, CDR2 FQNEAQ (reference sequence). V lost 5 bases and J lost 6, with 16 bases in between. In DNA, the CDR3 is TGTGCCAGCAGCCCAGAACACAGGGTAGCCGGGGAGCTGTTTTTT. Amino acid sequence: CASSPEHRVAGELFF.

This clone turned up a few times. The V gene is TRBV29-1, the J gene TRBJ2-5; 7 bases are a match to TRBD1. The V gene's germline CDR1 is SQVTM and CDR2 ANQGSEA. Germline trimming cut 8 bases from V and 5 bases from J; bases unmatched to any gene: 8. The CDR3 totals 12 residues. In DNA, the CDR3 is TGCAGCTTACAGACAGGGACGGAGACCCAGTACTTC. Translated: CSLQTGTETQYF.

The chain carries TRBV27 and TRBJ1-5; no reliable D call. The CDR3 length is 13 residues. V was pared by 3 bases and J by 1 base, with 4 bases between. The germline V gene has CDR1 MNHEY and CDR2 SMNVEV (reference sequence). Here the CDR3 DNA reads TGTGCCAGCAGTTTGATGAGCAATCAGCCCCAGCATTTT. Its protein is CASSLMSNQPQHF.

This sequence joins TRBV7-3 and TRBJ2-5; possible D gene TRBD2, 5 bases. The germline gives CDR1 SGHTA, CDR2 FQGTGA. The CDR3 loop spans 14 amino acids. V was pared by 5 bases and J by 1 base, with 11 bases between. CDR3 sequence reads: CASSHGGPQETQYF. In DNA form, the CDR3 reads TGTGCCAGCAGCCACGGAGGACCCCAAGAGACCCAGTACTTC.

V is TRBV4-1 and J is TRBJ2-2, with D perhaps assigned TRBD1 or TRBD2 (6 bases each). Germline V gene data show CDR1 as MGHRA and CDR2 as YSYEKL. The CDR3 is 18 amino acids. Trimming pared 1 base from V and 6 bases from J, leaving 21 bases between. DNA of the CDR3: TGCGCCAGCAGCCAAGTTTGGGGGCGGGGCGACCATTCCGGGGAGCTGTTTTTT. Translation: CASSQVWGRGDHSGELFF.

This clone was detected only a few times. The chain couples TRBV29-1 to TRBJ2-1, with D maybe TRBD1 (6 bases). Trimming left V 1 base short and J 12 bases short, with 13 bases between. CDR1 is SQVTM and CDR2 is ANQGSEA in the germline V gene. The CDR3 loop spans 12 amino acids. CDR3 residues: CSVEAPATGQFF. The DNA of the CDR3 is TGCAGCGTTGAAGCCCCCGCGACAGGGCAGTTCTTC.

The chain joins TRBV7-9 to TRBJ2-7; 10 bases align to TRBD2. The CDR3 is made up of 15 amino acids. Germline CDR1 and CDR2: SEHNR and FQNEAQ (reference sequence). V lost 2 bases to trimming and J lost 4 bases; unmatched junction nucleotides: 5. CDR3 loop: CASSLSSSGGYEQYF. The CDR3 DNA is TGTGCCAGCAGCTTAAGTTCTAGCGGGGGTTACGAGCAGTACTTC.

This clone came up a few times. V is TRBV7-3 and J is TRBJ2-5; D call uncertain. CDR3 size: 12 residues. The V end was cut by 4 bases, the J end by 0 bases, with 3 bases between. The germline gives CDR1 SGHTA, CDR2 FQGTGA. The CDR3 spells CASSYNQETQYF. As DNA, the CDR3 is TGTGCCAGCAGCTATAACCAAGAGACCCAGTACTTC.

The chain employs TRBV7-3 and TRBJ2-1, with a possible D match to TRBD2 (6 bases). Trimming pared 5 bases from V and 6 bases from J, leaving 17 bases between. The CDR3 extends over 15 amino acids. Germline-derived CDR1 and CDR2 are SGHTA and FQGTGA. The CDR3 sequence: CASSPGRLRGNEQFF. The DNA of the CDR3 is TGTGCCAGCAGCCCGGGGAGGCTGAGGGGCAATGAGCAGTTCTTC.

The gene calls are TRBV4-1 and TRBJ2-7, with 9 bases aligning to TRBD2. With 0 bases clipped from V and 7 bases from J, the junction kept 13 bases outside the gene matches. The CDR3 consists of 17 residues. The V gene's germline CDR1 is MGHRA and CDR2 YSYEKL. The CDR3 DNA reads as TGCGCCAGCAGCCAAGATGGGTTAGCGGGGGAGCGGGGGGAGCAGTACTTC. Translating it yields CASSQDGLAGERGEQYF.

The chain uses TRBV5-4 and TRBJ2-7, with D perhaps matching TRBD1 (6 bases). Trimming shortened V by 2 bases and J by 1 base, and 10 bases separated the two germline ends. The germline gives CDR1 SGHNT, CDR2 YYREEE (reference sequence). The length of the CDR3 is 14 residues. This CDR3 is CASSFADRSYEQYF. The CDR3 nucleotides are TGTGCCAGCAGCTTTGCCGACAGGTCCTACGAGCAGTACTTC.

CDR3 amino acids: CSVLLSGRSSYNEQFF. Written as DNA, the CDR3 is TGCAGCGTCCTCCTGTCCGGGAGGAGCTCCTACAATGAGCAGTTCTTC. This chain links TRBV29-1 with TRBJ2-1, with TRBD2 matching 7 bases. In germline, CDR1 is SQVTM, CDR2 ANQGSEA. The V gene end was trimmed by 6 bases and the J gene end by 0 bases; junction bases not matched to a gene: 11. This CDR3 comprises 16 residues.

This clone turned up a few times. V usage is TRBV7-9 and J usage is TRBJ1-2; D gene uncertain. The CDR3 is 12 amino acids. V was cut by 3 bases and J by 8 bases, with 10 bases left in between. Germline V gene data show CDR1 as SEHNR and CDR2 as FQNEAQ (reference sequence). The CDR3 protein is CASSLSSRGYTF. The DNA for the CDR3 is TGTGCCAGCAGCTTGTCGTCGCGGGGCTACACCTTC.

The chain's CDR3 is CASSRNQGGETQYF. CDR3 DNA sequence: TGCGCCAGCAGCCGTAATCAGGGAGGTGAGACCCAGTACTTC. The rearrangement links TRBV4-1 to TRBJ2-5; weak D call: TRBD2 (6 bases). The germline gives CDR1 MGHRA, CDR2 YSYEKL. Trimming shortened V by 4 bases and J by 5 bases, and 14 bases separated the two germline ends. The CDR3 runs to 14 residues.